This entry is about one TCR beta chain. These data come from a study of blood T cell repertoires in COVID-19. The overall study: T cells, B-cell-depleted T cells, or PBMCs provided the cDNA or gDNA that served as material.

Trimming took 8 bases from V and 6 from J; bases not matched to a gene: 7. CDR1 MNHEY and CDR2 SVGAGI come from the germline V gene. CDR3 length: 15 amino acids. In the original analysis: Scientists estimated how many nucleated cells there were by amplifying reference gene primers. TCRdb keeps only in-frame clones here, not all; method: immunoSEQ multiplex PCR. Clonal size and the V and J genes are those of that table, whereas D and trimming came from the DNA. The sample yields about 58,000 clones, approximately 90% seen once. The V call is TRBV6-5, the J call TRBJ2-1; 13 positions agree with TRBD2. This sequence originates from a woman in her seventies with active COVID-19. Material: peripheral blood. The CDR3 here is CASCPGLAGSNEQFF. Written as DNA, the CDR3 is TGTGCCAGCTGTCCGGGACTAGCGGGGTCCAATGAGCAGTTCTTC.